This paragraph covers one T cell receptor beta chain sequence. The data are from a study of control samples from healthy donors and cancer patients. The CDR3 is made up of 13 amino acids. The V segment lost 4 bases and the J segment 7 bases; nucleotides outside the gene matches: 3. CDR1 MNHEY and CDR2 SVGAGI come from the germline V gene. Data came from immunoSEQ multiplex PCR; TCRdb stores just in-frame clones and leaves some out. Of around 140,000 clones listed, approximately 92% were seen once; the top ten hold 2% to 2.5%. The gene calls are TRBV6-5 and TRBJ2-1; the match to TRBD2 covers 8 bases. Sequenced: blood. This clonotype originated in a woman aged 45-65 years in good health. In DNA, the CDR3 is TGTGCCAGCAGTTCAGCGGGAGTGAATGAGCAGTTCTTC. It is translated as CASSSAGVNEQFF.